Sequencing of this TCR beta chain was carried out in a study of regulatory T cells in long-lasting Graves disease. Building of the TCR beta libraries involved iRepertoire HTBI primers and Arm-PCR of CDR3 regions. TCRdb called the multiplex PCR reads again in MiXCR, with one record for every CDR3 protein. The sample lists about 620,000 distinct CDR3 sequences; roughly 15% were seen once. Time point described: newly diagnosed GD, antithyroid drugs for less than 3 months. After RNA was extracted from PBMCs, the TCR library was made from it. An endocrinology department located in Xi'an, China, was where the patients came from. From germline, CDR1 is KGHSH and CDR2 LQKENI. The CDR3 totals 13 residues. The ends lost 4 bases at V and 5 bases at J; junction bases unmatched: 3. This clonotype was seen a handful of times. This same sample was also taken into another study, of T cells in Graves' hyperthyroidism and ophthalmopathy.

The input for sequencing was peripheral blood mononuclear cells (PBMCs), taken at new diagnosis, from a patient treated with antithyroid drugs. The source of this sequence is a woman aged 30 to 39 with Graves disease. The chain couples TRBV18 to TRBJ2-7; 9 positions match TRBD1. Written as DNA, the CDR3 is TGTGCCAGCTCACGCCGGGACAGGGACGAGCAGTACTTC. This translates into CASSRRDRDEQYF.